This T cell receptor (beta chain) derives from a study of shared clonotypes between healthy human individuals. Data came from immunoSEQ multiplex PCR; TCRdb stores just in-frame clones and leaves some out. The table has around 2.1 million clones, approximately 96% seen once. This receptor was identified in a man aged 18-30 years in good health. Input material: naive CD4+ T cells sorted from blood. Subset of the sample: CD45RA+ positively selected.

The CDR3 nucleotides are TGTGCCAGCAGCGGGTCCTTTGGGTACAATGAGCAGTTCTTC. Translation: CASSGSFGYNEQFF. The genes are TRBV5-6 and TRBJ2-1, with D unresolved. The CDR3 covers 14 residues. CDR1 is SGHDT and CDR2 is YYEEEE in the germline V gene. V lost 4 bases and J 4 bases, leaving 12 bases between the germline ends.